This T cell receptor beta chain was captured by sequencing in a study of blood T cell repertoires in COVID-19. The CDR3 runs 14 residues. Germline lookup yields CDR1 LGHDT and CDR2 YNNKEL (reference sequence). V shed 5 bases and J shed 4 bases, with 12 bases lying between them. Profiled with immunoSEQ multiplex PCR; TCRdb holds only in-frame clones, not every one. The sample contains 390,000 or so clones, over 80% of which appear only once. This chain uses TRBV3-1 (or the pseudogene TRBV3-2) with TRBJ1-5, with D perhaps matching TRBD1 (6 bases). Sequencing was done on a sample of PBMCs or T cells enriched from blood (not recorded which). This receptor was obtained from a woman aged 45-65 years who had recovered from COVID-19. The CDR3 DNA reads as TGTGCCAGCAGCTTCGGACAGTTGAATCAGCCCCAGCATTTT. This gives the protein CASSFGQLNQPQHF.